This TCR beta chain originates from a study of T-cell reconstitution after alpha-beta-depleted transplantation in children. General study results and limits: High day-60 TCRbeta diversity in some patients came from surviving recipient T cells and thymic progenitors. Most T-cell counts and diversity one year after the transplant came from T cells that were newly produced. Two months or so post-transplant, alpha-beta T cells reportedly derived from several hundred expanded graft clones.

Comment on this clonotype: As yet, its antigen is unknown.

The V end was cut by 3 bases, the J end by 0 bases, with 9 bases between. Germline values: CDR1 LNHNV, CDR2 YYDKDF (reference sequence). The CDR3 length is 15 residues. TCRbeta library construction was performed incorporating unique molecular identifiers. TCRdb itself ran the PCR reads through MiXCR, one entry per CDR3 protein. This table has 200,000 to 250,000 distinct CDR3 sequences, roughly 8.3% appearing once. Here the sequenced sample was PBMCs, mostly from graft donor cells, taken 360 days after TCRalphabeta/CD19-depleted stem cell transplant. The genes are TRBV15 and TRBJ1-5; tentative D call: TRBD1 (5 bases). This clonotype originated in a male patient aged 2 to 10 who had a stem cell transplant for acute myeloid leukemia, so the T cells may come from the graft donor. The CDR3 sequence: CATSREGTSNQPQHF. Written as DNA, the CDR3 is TGTGCCACCAGCAGGGAGGGGACTAGCAATCAGCCCCAGCATTTT. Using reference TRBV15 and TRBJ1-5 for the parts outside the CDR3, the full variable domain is DAMVIQNPRYQVTQFGKPVTLSCSQTLNHNVMYWYQQKSSQAPKLLFHYYDKDFNNEADTPDNFQSRRPNTSFCFLDIRSPGLGDTAMYLCATSREGTSNQPQHFGDGTRLSIL.